Below are 13 T cell receptor beta chains sequenced from a single sample in a study of T-cell reconstitution after alpha-beta-depleted transplantation in children. Unique molecular identifiers featured in how the TCRbeta library was prepared. In TCRdb, the PCR reads were re-called with MiXCR into one record per CDR3 protein. The sample lists 90,000 to 100,000 distinct CDR3 sequences, 23% occurring once. The material was PBMCs, obtained before TCRalphabeta/CD19-depleted stem cell transplant. These receptors all come from a boy aged 2-9 years with acute lymphoblastic leukemia, due to receive a stem cell transplant.

In its sample, this clonotype was seen many times. The rearrangement joins TRBV9 to TRBJ2-4; D might be TRBD2 (6 bases). V lost 5 bases and J 2 bases, leaving 11 bases between the germline ends. Per germline, CDR1 SGDLS and CDR2 YYNGEE. The CDR3 length is 14 residues. CDR3 coding DNA: TGTGCCAGCAGTTCGGAGGGTTCCAAAAACATTCAGTACTTC. It yields the protein CASSSEGSKNIQYF.

A few counts support this clonotype. The CDR3 is CASSAKVEQYF. CDR3 DNA sequence: TGCGCCAGCAGTGCAAAGGTGGAGCAGTACTTC. The rearrangement joins TRBV10-2 to TRBJ2-7; no definite D call. Trimming took 4 bases from V and 7 from J, leaving 8 bases between them. The CDR3 is 11 residues long. Germline V gene lookup returns CDR1 WSHSY and CDR2 SAAADI.

The chain links TRBV7-2 to TRBJ1-1, with D possibly matching TRBD1 (6 bases). Germline values: CDR1 SGHTA, CDR2 FQGNSA. V was clipped by 6 bases and J by 1 base, with 21 bases between them. This CDR3 region has 17 residues. CDR3 bases: TGTGCCAGCAGGCCTCGGGGGCTTTTGATGGAGAACACTGAAGCTTTCTTT. Its translation is CASRPRGLLMENTEAFF. The full variable domain, completed using reference TRBV7-2 and TRBJ1-1, is GAGVSQSPSNKVTEKGKDVELRCDPISGHTALYWYRQSLGQGLEFLIYFQGNSAPDKSGLPSDRFSAERTGGSVSTLTIQRTQQEDSAVYLCASRPRGLLMENTEAFFGQGTRLTVV.

The genes are TRBV2 and TRBJ1-5; D unclear. Germline assignment: CDR1 SNHLY and CDR2 FYNNEI. The CDR3 spans 13 residues. V gave up 2 bases and J gave up 5 bases, with 7 bases separating them. CDR3 protein: CASSETSDQPQHF. The DNA for the CDR3 is TGTGCCAGCAGTGAAACTTCAGATCAGCCCCAGCATTTT.

In its sample, this clonotype was seen a few times. The rearrangement links TRBV7-3 to TRBJ2-5; D is undetermined. Germline V gene lookup returns CDR1 SGHTA and CDR2 FQGTGA. Trimming removed 1 base at V and 3 bases at J, with 6 bases between. CDR3 length: 13 residues. This chain's CDR3 is CASSLITEETQYF. CDR3 in DNA: TGTGCCAGCAGCTTAATCACCGAAGAGACCCAGTACTTC.

CDR3 DNA: TGTGCCAGCAGCACCGGACAGTCGGCGGGAGTCTACGAGCAGTACTTC. As protein: CASSTGQSAGVYEQYF. The chain uses TRBV7-2 and TRBJ2-7, with D possibly matching TRBD2 (7 bases). The V gene's germline CDR1 is SGHTA and CDR2 FQGNSA. The CDR3 length is 16 residues. Trimming took 5 bases from V and 3 from J, leaving 20 bases between them.

This clonotype was detected a few times. The rearrangement joins TRBV11-2 to TRBJ2-1, with TRBD2 identical over 12 bases. Germline V gives CDR1 SGHAT, CDR2 FQNNGV. V gave up 5 bases and J gave up 4 bases; unmatched junction bases: 21. This CDR3 has 21 residues. CDR3 nucleotide sequence: TGTGCCAGCAGCCCGGGATGGACTAGCGGGAACCTCCCCACTACATACAATGAGCAGTTCTTC. Its translation is CASSPGWTSGNLPTTYNEQFF. Complete variable domain (other parts from reference TRBV11-2 and TRBJ2-1): EAGVAQSPRYKIIEKRQSVAFWCNPISGHATLYWYQQILGQGPKLLIQFQNNGVVDDSQLPKDRFSAERLKGVDSTLKIQPAKLEDSAVYLCASSPGWTSGNLPTTYNEQFFGPGTRLTVL.

This clonotype was recorded many times. This chain connects TRBV20-1 to TRBJ2-5, with D perhaps matching TRBD1 (6 bases). CDR3 length equals 12 residues. Germline V gene lookup returns CDR1 DFQATT and CDR2 SNEGSKA (reference sequence). V was shortened by 3 bases and J by 5 bases, with 10 bases between the two germline ends. The DNA of the CDR3 is TGCAGTGCTAGGTGGGGGCAGGAGACCCAGTACTTC. Protein product: CSARWGQETQYF.

The V gene is TRBV20-1, the J gene TRBJ2-5; weak D call: TRBD2 (5 bases). Germline V gene sequence: CDR1 DFQATT, CDR2 SNEGSKA (reference sequence). The ends were cut back, 3 bases at V and 4 bases at J, with 15 bases in the middle. The CDR3 consists of 14 residues. In DNA, the CDR3 is TGCAGTGCTAGCAGACTCCTAGCCGGAGAGACCCAGTACTTC. Protein: CSASRLLAGETQYF.

The chain links TRBV20-1 to TRBJ2-1; 10 positions match TRBD1. The CDR3 sequence is 14 residues long. Trimming at V came to 6 bases and at J to 6 bases, leaving 8 bases not matched to a gene. Germline V gene data show CDR1 as DFQATT and CDR2 as SNEGSKA (reference sequence). The CDR3 protein is CSAKFGTGVNEQFF. The DNA for the CDR3 is TGCAGTGCCAAATTCGGGACAGGGGTCAATGAGCAGTTCTTC.

This clonotype was counted ten times or more. V and J are TRBV7-9 and TRBJ1-2; 12 bases line up with TRBD1. Unmatched junction bases numbered 10, after V lost 4 bases and J lost 7 bases. The CDR3 loop spans 16 amino acids. CDR1 and CDR2 from the germline V gene are SEHNR and FQNEAQ (reference sequence). CDR3 residues: CASSSTGTGGGIGYTF. The CDR3 DNA sequence: TGTGCCAGCAGCTCTACCGGGACAGGGGGCGGTATTGGCTACACCTTC.

Ten or more counts support this clonotype. The chain recombines TRBV7-8 with TRBJ2-3, with 9 bases lining up with TRBD2. Trimming at V came to 10 bases and at J to 4 bases, leaving 18 bases not matched to a gene. Germline lookup yields CDR1 SGHVS and CDR2 FQNEAQ. This CDR3 has 17 amino acids. In DNA form, the CDR3 reads TGTGCCACCCTTAATAACGTAGCGCAGCGGGAGGCAGATACGCAGTATTTT. Its protein is CATLNNVAQREADTQYF.

V is TRBV14 and J is TRBJ1-2; no clear D gene. The germline gives CDR1 SGHDN, CDR2 FVKESK. CDR3 size: 14 residues. V lost 1 base and J lost 6, with 12 bases in between. CDR3 DNA sequence: TGTGCCAGCAGCCAAGTCCGGGCAGCCCATGGCTACACCTTC. Protein sequence: CASSQVRAAHGYTF.